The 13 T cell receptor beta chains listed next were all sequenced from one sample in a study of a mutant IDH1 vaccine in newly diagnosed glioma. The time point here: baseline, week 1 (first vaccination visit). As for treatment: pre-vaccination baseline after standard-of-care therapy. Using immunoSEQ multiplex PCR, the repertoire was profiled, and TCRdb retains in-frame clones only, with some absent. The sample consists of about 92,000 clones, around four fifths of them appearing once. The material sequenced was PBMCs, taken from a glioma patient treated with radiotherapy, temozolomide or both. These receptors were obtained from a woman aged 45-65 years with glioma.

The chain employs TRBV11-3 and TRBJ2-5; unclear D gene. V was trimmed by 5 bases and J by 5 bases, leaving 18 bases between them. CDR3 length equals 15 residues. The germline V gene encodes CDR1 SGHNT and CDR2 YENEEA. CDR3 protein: CASSVSALHDETQYF. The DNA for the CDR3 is TGTGCCAGCAGCGTCTCGGCCTTACACGACGAGACCCAGTACTTC.

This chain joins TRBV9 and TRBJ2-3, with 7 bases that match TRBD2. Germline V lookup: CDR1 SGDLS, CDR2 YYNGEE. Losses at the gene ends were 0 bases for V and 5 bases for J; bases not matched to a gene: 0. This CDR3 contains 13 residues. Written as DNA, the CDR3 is TGTGCCAGCAGCGTAGGGGGGGGAGATACGCAGTATTTT. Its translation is CASSVGGGDTQYF.

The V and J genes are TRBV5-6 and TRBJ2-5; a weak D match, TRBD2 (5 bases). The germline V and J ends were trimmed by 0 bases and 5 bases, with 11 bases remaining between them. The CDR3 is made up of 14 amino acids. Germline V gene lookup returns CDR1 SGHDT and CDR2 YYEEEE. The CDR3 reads CASSLGRTGETQYF. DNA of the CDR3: TGTGCCAGCAGCTTGGGGCGGACGGGGGAGACCCAGTACTTC.

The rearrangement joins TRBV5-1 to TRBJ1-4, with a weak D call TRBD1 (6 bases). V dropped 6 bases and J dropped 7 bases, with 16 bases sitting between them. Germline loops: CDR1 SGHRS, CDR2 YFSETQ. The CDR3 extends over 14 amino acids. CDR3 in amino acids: CASTRGGPTEKLFF. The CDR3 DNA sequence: TGCGCCAGCACTAGGGGGGGTCCCACTGAAAAACTGTTTTTT.

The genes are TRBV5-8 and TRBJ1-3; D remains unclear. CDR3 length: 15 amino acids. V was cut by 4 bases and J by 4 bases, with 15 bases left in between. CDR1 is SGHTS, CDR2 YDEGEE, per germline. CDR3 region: CASSQNAGKGNTIYF. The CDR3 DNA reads TGTGCCAGCAGCCAAAATGCGGGGAAGGGAAACACCATATATTTT.

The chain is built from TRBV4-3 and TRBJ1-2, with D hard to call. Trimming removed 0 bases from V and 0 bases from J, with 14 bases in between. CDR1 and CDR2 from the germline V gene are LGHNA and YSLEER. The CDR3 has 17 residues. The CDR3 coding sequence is TGCGCCAGCAGCCAAGATTGGAGGGCCTCCGCTAACTATGGCTACACCTTC. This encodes CASSQDWRASANYGYTF.

The CDR3 sequence is CASSLNTEAFF. The CDR3 region has the DNA TGTGCCAGCAGCTTAAACACTGAAGCTTTCTTT. This sequence joins TRBV7-3 and TRBJ1-1; D uncertain. Trimming took 1 base from V and 3 from J, leaving 0 bases between them. CDR3 length: 11 amino acids. Germline values: CDR1 SGHTA, CDR2 FQGTGA.

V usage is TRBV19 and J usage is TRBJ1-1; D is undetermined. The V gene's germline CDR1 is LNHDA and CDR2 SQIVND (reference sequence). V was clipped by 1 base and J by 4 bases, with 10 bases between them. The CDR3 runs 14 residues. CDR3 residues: CASSIVEVGTEAFF. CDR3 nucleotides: TGTGCCAGTAGTATAGTCGAGGTTGGCACTGAAGCTTTCTTT.

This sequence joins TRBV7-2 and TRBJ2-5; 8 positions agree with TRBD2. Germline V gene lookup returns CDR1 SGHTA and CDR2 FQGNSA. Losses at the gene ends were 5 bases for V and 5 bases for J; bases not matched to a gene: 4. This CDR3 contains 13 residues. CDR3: CASSRGGSETQYF. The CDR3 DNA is TGTGCCAGCAGCCGCGGGGGGTCGGAGACCCAGTACTTC.

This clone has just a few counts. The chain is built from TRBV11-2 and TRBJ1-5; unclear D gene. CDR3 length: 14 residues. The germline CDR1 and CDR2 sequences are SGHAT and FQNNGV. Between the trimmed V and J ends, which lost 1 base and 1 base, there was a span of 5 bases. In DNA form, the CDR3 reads TGTGCCAGCAGCTTAGGAGGGAGCAATCAGCCCCAGCATTTT. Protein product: CASSLGGSNQPQHF.

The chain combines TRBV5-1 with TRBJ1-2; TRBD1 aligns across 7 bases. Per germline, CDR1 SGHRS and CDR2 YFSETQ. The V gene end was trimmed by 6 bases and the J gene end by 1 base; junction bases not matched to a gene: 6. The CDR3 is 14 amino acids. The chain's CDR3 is CASNEGAHNYGYTF. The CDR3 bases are TGCGCCAGCAACGAGGGGGCACATAACTATGGCTACACCTTC.

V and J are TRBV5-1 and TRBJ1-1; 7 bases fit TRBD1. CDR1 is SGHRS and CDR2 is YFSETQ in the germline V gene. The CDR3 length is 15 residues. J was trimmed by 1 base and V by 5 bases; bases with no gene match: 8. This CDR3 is CASSDSGGANTEAFF. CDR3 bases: TGCGCCAGCAGTGATTCAGGGGGAGCGAACACTGAAGCTTTCTTT.

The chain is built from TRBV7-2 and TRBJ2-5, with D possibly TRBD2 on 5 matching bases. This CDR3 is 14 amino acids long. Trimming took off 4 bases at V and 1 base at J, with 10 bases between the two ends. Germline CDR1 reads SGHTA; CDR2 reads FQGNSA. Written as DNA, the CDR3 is TGTGCCAGCAGCTCTCGGCGGGTCCAAGAGACCCAGTACTTC. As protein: CASSSRRVQETQYF. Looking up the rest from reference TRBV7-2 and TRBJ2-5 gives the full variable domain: GAGVSQSPSNKVTEKGKDVELRCDPISGHTALYWYRQSLGQGLEFLIYFQGNSAPDKSGLPSDRFSAERTGGSVSTLTIQRTQQEDSAVYLCASSSRRVQETQYFGPGTRLLVL.